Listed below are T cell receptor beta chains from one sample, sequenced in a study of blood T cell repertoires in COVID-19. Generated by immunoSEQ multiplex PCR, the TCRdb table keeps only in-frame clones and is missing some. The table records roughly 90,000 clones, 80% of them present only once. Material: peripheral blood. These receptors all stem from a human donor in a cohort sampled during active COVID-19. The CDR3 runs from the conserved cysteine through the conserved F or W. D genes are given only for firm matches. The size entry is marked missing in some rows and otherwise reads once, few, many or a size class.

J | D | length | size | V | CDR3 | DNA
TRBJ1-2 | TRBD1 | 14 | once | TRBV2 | CASSEQGAGYGYTF | TGTGCCAGCAGTGAACAGGGGGCAGGGTATGGCTACACCTTC
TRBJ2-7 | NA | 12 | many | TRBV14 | CASSQGPRGFHF | TGTGCCAGCAGCCAAGGACCCCGGGGGTTCCACTTC
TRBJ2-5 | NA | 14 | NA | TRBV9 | CASSLTGKQETQYF | TGTGCCAGCAGCCTCACAGGGAAGCAAGAGACCCAGTACTTC
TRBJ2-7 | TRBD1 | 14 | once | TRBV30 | CAWSEGATSYEQYF | TGTGCCTGGAGTGAGGGGGCGACCTCCTACGAGCAGTACTTC
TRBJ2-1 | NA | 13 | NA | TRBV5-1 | CASSLATYNEQFF | TGCGCCAGCAGCTTGGCGACTTACAATGAGCAGTTCTTC
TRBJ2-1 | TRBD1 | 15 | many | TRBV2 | CASIEGASSYNEQFF | TGTGCCAGCATCGAGGGGGCGAGCTCCTACAATGAGCAGTTCTTC
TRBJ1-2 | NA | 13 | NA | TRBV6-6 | CASSPSTNYGYTF | TGTGCCAGCAGCCCATCCACAAACTATGGCTACACCTTC
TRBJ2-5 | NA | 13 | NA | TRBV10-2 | CASIGGTSVTQYF | TGCGCCAGCATTGGGGGCACCTCAGTGACCCAGTACTTC
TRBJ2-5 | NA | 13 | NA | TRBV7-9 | CASSLNPGETQYF | TGTGCCAGCAGCTTAAACCCGGGGGAGACCCAGTACTTC
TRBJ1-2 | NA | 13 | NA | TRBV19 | CASSIWTSYGYTF | TGTGCCAGTAGTATTTGGACTTCCTATGGCTACACCTTC
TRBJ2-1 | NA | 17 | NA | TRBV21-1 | CASSRRTSGSYYNEQFF | TGTGCCAGCAGCAGGCGGACTAGCGGGAGTTACTACAATGAGCAGTTCTTC